These 3 T cell receptor beta chains were all obtained from the same sample, sequenced in a study of shared T cell receptors in the human thymus. Using immunoSEQ multiplex PCR, the repertoire was profiled, and TCRdb retains in-frame clones only, with some absent. The sample has hundreds of thousands of clones; roughly 90% are singletons. The same specimen was also included in a second study, on human thymus T cells.

The specimen was thymocytes. The source of these receptors is a boy less than two years old with a congenital heart defect.

The J gene is TRBJ2-7, the V gene TRBV7-8, with TRBD1 matching over 10 bases. The germline CDR1 and CDR2 sequences are SGHVS and FQNEAQ. The CDR3 is 16 residues long. With 5 bases clipped from V and 5 bases from J, the junction kept 12 bases outside the gene matches. Here the CDR3 reads CASSLRQGAISNEQYF. For the CDR3, the DNA is TGTGCCAGCAGCCTTAGACAGGGGGCAATCAGTAACGAGCAGTACTTC.

This clone turned up a few times. The rearrangement joins TRBV5-4 to TRBJ1-2; D perhaps matches TRBD1 (5 bases). The CDR3 consists of 12 residues. The V and J ends lost 6 bases and 8 bases respectively, with 14 bases between them. Germline V gives CDR1 SGHNT, CDR2 YYREEE (reference sequence). The CDR3 region has the DNA TGTGCCAGCACCGACCCAGGGTACGGCTACACCTTC. It translates to CASTDPGYGYTF.

This clone was picked up a small number of times. The chain carries TRBV12-5 and TRBJ2-7; D is unresolved. Per germline, CDR1 LGHNT and CDR2 FRNRAP. V was pared by 0 bases and J by 5 bases, with 8 bases between. The CDR3 sequence is 13 residues long. CDR3 loop: CASGLVPGDEQYF. The CDR3 region has the DNA TGTGCTAGTGGTTTGGTACCAGGTGACGAGCAGTACTTC.